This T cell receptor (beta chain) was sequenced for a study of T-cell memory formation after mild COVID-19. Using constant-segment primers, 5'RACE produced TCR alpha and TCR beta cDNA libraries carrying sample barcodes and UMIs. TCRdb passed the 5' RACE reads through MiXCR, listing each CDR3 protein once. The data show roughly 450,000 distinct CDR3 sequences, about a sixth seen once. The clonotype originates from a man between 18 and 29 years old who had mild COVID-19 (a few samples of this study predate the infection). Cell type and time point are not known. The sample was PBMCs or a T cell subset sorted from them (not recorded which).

CDR3 sequence reads: CASSPYSSEDTGELFF. As DNA, the CDR3 is TGTGCCAGCAGCCCTTACTCTAGCGAAGACACCGGGGAGCTGTTTTTT. The J gene is TRBJ2-2, the V gene TRBV4-2; D possibly corresponds to TRBD2 (6 bases). V was clipped by 4 bases and J by 3 bases, with 15 bases between them. This CDR3 is 16 amino acids long. The germline CDR1 and CDR2 sequences are LGHNA and YNFKEQ.